This TCR beta chain was observed in a study of T cells expressing NK-cell markers. It was by 5'RACE template switching with UMIs that TCR beta cDNA was made. TCRdb derives one entry per CDR3 protein from the 5' RACE reads, leaving out DNA. The sample holds 300,000 to 500,000 distinct CDR3 sequences. Regarding the study as a whole: The dominant NKG2C+ clonotypes represented 1.0-7.0% of CD8+ T cells in six donors. Once again these clonotypes came out on top in the CD3+CD56-NKG2C+ fraction of four donors.

On this clonotype: The antigen remains undetermined.

Germline V gene data show CDR1 as SGDLS and CDR2 as YYNGEE. The CDR3 is 11 amino acids. This receptor was taken from a woman between 45 and 60 years old in good health. Specimen: blood T cells: a sorted CD56 or NKG2C T cell subset, CD4+ or CD8+ T cells, or bulk PBMC T cells (not recorded which). The rearrangement links TRBV9 to TRBJ2-2. CDR3 protein: CASRNLGELFF.